The 21 T cell receptor beta chains below come from one sample, sequenced in a study of blood T cell repertoires in COVID-19. Profiled with immunoSEQ multiplex PCR; TCRdb holds only in-frame clones, not every one. Of about 260,000 clones listed, around 90% are singletons. Sequencing was performed on peripheral blood. These receptors originate from a man aged 60-69 years who had recovered from COVID-19.

The V gene is TRBV15, the J gene TRBJ1-1, with D uncertain. The CDR3 length is 16 residues. The V gene lost 0 bases and the J gene lost 7 bases, with 18 bases spanning the gap. Germline V CDR1 and CDR2: LNHNV, YYDKDF (reference sequence). For the CDR3, the DNA is TGTGCCACCAGCAGAGATGCAGGCAGGCCGAATCTTGAAGCTTTCTTT. Encoded protein: CATSRDAGRPNLEAFF.

This chain uses TRBV15 with TRBJ2-3; 9 bases are shared with TRBD1. The germline V gene encodes CDR1 LNHNV and CDR2 YYDKDF (reference sequence). V shed 4 bases, J shed 5 bases, and the junction held 4 bases outside the gene matches. CDR3 size: 14 residues. Here the CDR3 reads CATSTRTGEDTQYF. The CDR3, as DNA: TGTGCCACCAGCACCCGGACAGGGGAAGATACGCAGTATTTT.

The rearrangement joins TRBV2 to TRBJ2-5; the match to TRBD1 covers 9 bases. The CDR3 runs to 19 residues. Per germline, CDR1 SNHLY and CDR2 FYNNEI. V shed 6 bases and J 2 bases; nucleotides not matched to a gene: 19. CDR3 residues: CASRGSGQGWNWGQETQYF. The CDR3 coding sequence is TGTGCCAGCAGGGGGTCGGGACAGGGTTGGAATTGGGGTCAAGAGACCCAGTACTTC.

This clone appeared a few times. The chain links TRBV5-1 to TRBJ2-1; TRBD1 aligns across 8 bases. CDR3 size: 15 residues. The ends lost 4 bases at V and 3 bases at J; junction bases unmatched: 6. Germline lookup yields CDR1 SGHRS and CDR2 YFSETQ. CDR3 in DNA: TGCGCCAGCAGCCCGAGGACAGGGAGCTACAATGAGCAGTTCTTC. Amino acid sequence: CASSPRTGSYNEQFF.

The chain joins TRBV7-3 to TRBJ2-5, with 7 positions matching TRBD2. CDR1 and CDR2 (germline): SGHTA, FQGTGA. There are 14 residues in the CDR3. V lost 5 bases to trimming and J lost 5 bases; unmatched junction nucleotides: 8. Written as DNA, the CDR3 is TGTGCCAGCAGCCTCCACGGGGGGTCGGAGACCCAGTACTTC. Its protein product is CASSLHGGSETQYF.

The chain joins TRBV2 to TRBJ2-3; 13 bases are shared with TRBD2. The CDR3 totals 17 residues. Germline V gene data show CDR1 as SNHLY and CDR2 as FYNNEI. Trimming cost V 4 bases and J 6 bases; bases outside gene matches: 10. The CDR3 sequence: CASSGNGLAGAGDTQYF. The CDR3 DNA sequence: TGTGCCAGCAGTGGCAATGGACTAGCGGGGGCCGGGGATACGCAGTATTTT.

The V and J genes are TRBV19 and TRBJ2-1; possible D gene TRBD2, 5 bases. Deletions cut 3 bases from V and 2 bases from J, with 8 bases between. The CDR3 spans 14 residues. Germline V gene data show CDR1 as LNHDA and CDR2 as SQIVND (reference sequence). CDR3 loop: CASSISGTYNEQFF. CDR3 nucleotide sequence: TGTGCCAGTAGTATTTCGGGGACCTACAATGAGCAGTTCTTC.

This clone has a single count. This chain connects TRBV7-9 to TRBJ1-2; unclear D gene. This CDR3 is built from 13 residues. Germline V gene lookup returns CDR1 SEHNR and CDR2 FQNEAQ (reference sequence). Trimming pared 4 bases from V and 2 bases from J, leaving 8 bases between. CDR3 amino acids: CASSSTGNYGYTF. CDR3 DNA: TGTGCCAGCAGCTCCACGGGGAACTATGGCTACACCTTC.

The chain is built from TRBV27 and TRBJ2-4; a weak D match, TRBD1 (6 bases). Germline V gene lookup returns CDR1 MNHEY and CDR2 SMNVEV (reference sequence). The CDR3 runs to 16 residues. Between the trimmed V and J ends, which lost 3 bases and 4 bases, there was a span of 16 bases. The CDR3 loop is CASSFITGTQKNIQYF. Written as DNA, the CDR3 is TGTGCCAGCAGTTTCATAACCGGGACACAGAAAAACATTCAGTACTTC.

This chain joins TRBV5-4 and TRBJ2-2, with 9 bases identical to TRBD1. This CDR3 contains 16 residues. Germline CDR1 is SGHNT and CDR2 is YYREEE (reference sequence). V dropped 0 bases and J dropped 4; count of bases not matched to a gene: 4. CDR3 in DNA: TGTGCCAGCAGCTTGGTACAGGGGGCGGGCACCGGGGAGCTGTTTTTT. This translates into CASSLVQGAGTGELFF.

The rearrangement joins TRBV2 to TRBJ1-2; TRBD1 matches 9 bases. The J segment lost 7 bases and the V segment lost 5 bases, leaving 5 bases of the junction unmatched. Germline loops: CDR1 SNHLY, CDR2 FYNNEI. This CDR3 is built from 13 residues. CDR3 nucleotide sequence: TGTGCCAGCAGTTTGGGGGACAGGGTTGGCTACACCTTC. Its protein is CASSLGDRVGYTF.

The genes are TRBV7-9 and TRBJ1-5, with D possibly matching TRBD1 (5 bases). The CDR3 totals 14 residues. Germline lookup yields CDR1 SEHNR and CDR2 FQNEAQ (reference sequence). V lost 5 bases, J lost 6 bases, and 14 bases lay in between. The CDR3 nucleotides read TGTGCCAGCAGCGAAATTGACAGTTTTCAGCCCCAGCATTTT. Its protein is CASSEIDSFQPQHF.

A remark on this clone: The same CDR3 is also encoded by other DNA sequences in this sample. This chain connects TRBV7-9 to TRBJ1-1; 8 positions match TRBD1. The V and J ends lost 4 bases and 1 base, in that order; junction bases with no gene match: 2. Germline V CDR1 and CDR2: SEHNR, FQNEAQ (reference sequence). The length of the CDR3 is 14 residues. CDR3 sequence (DNA): TGTGCCAGCAGCTCAGGGACAGGGAACACTGAAGCTTTCTTT. Translation: CASSSGTGNTEAFF.

The J gene is TRBJ2-3, the V gene TRBV14; TRBD2 matches at 12 bases. The CDR3 consists of 16 residues. From germline, CDR1 is SGHDN and CDR2 FVKESK. V shed 2 bases, J shed 2 bases, and the junction held 2 bases outside the gene matches. The CDR3 loop is CASSQTSGGSTDTQYF. CDR3 DNA sequence: TGTGCCAGCAGCCAAACTAGCGGGGGGTCCACAGATACGCAGTATTTT.

The V and J genes are TRBV6-5 and TRBJ1-2; tentative D call: TRBD1 (5 bases). Germline CDR1 reads MNHEY; CDR2 reads SVGAGI. This CDR3 spans 16 amino acids. Trimming left V 0 bases short and J 4 bases short, with 15 bases between. The CDR3, as DNA: TGTGCCAGCAGTTACTCGTCAGGCGGGACGGGCTATGGCTACACCTTC. It translates to CASSYSSGGTGYGYTF.

The chain couples TRBV6-2 or TRBV6-3 to TRBJ1-1; tentative D call: TRBD1 (5 bases). Trimming removed 2 bases at V and 1 base at J, with 11 bases between. Germline values: CDR1 MNHEY, CDR2 SVGEGT. The CDR3 runs to 15 residues. The CDR3 region is CASSYSDSKNTEAFF. The CDR3 nucleotides are TGTGCCAGCAGTTACAGCGACAGCAAGAACACTGAAGCTTTCTTT.

The rearrangement uses TRBV6-5 and TRBJ1-2; TRBD1 matches 9 bases. Trimming took 0 bases from V and 4 from J; bases not matched to a gene: 6. The germline V gene has CDR1 MNHEY and CDR2 SVGAGI. This CDR3 is 16 amino acids long. This chain's CDR3 is CASSYSRTGVGYGYTF. As DNA, the CDR3 is TGTGCCAGCAGTTACTCTAGGACAGGGGTTGGCTATGGCTACACCTTC.

The rearrangement links TRBV29-1 to TRBJ2-2, with a tentative D call TRBD2 (6 bases). Trimming took off 6 bases at V and 3 bases at J, with 17 bases between the two ends. Per the germline V gene, CDR1 is SQVTM and CDR2 is ANQGSEA. The CDR3 extends over 15 amino acids. In DNA form, the CDR3 reads TGCAGCGTGACTAGACCGGGGGTGGACACCGGGGAGCTGTTTTTT. This sequence encodes CSVTRPGVDTGELFF.

The chain uses TRBV14 and TRBJ1-6; D possibly corresponds to TRBD1 (6 bases). Germline V gene data show CDR1 as SGHDN and CDR2 as FVKESK. V was shortened by 3 bases and J by 8 bases, with 17 bases between the two germline ends. This CDR3 is 16 amino acids long. In nucleotides, the CDR3 is TGTGCCAGCAGCCAGCACAGGGTGGAATACGATTCACCCCTCCACTTT. Translated: CASSQHRVEYDSPLHF.

This clone was picked up one time. J is TRBJ2-5 and V is TRBV7-8; D is possibly TRBD1 (6 bases). The V end was cut by 7 bases, the J end by 5 bases, with 23 bases between. CDR1 and CDR2 from the germline V gene are SGHVS and FQNEAQ. There are 16 residues in the CDR3. The CDR3: CASNPLTGLAGETQYF. The CDR3, as DNA: TGTGCCAGCAACCCCCTAACAGGGCTAGCCGGCGAGACCCAGTACTTC. Looking up the rest from reference TRBV7-8 and TRBJ2-5 gives the full variable domain: GAGVSQSPRYKVAKRGQDVALRCDPISGHVSLFWYQQALGQGPEFLTYFQNEAQLDKSGLPSDRFFAERPEGSVSTLKIQRTQQEDSAVYLCASNPLTGLAGETQYFGPGTRLLVL.

The V and J genes are TRBV7-3 and TRBJ2-5; 8 bases are shared with TRBD1. With V trimmed by 4 bases and J by 0 bases, 1 base remained unmatched. This CDR3 spans 14 amino acids. Germline V CDR1 and CDR2: SGHTA, FQGTGA. CDR3 amino acids: CASSWTGNQETQYF. The DNA of the CDR3 is TGTGCCAGCAGCTGGACAGGGAACCAAGAGACCCAGTACTTC.